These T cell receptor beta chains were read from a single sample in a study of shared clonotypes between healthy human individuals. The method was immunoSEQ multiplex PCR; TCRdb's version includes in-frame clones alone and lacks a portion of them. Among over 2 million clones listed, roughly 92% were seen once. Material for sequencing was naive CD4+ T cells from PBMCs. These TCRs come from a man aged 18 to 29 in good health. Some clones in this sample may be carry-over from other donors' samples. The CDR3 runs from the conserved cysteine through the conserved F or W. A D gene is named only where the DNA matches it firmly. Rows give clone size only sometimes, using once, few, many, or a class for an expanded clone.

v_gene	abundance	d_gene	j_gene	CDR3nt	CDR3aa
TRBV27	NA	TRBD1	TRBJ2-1	TGTGCCAGCAGCCTACAGGGGGCCTCGGTGAGTGAGCAGTTCTTC	CASSLQGASVSEQFF
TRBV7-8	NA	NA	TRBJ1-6	TGTGCCAGCAGCTTAGTGGTGGGATATTCACCCCTCCACTTT	CASSLVVGYSPLHF
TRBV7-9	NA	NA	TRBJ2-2	TGTGCCAGCAGCTTATCACTAGCCGGCGGGGAGCTGTTTTTT	CASSLSLAGGELFF
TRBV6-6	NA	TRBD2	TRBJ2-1	TGTGCCAGCAGGCATCCGGGACTAGCGGGAGTCAATGAGCAGTTCTTC	CASRHPGLAGVNEQFF
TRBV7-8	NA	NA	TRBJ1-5	TGTGCCAGCAGCCAAAGTCGATTGGGCCATCAGCCCCAGCATTTT	CASSQSRLGHQPQHF
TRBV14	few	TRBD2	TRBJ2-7	TGTGCCAGCAGCAGTCGGGGGGGATTCGGGTCCGAGCAGTACTTC	CASSSRGGFGSEQYF
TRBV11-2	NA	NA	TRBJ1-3	TGTGCCAGCAGCTTAAACTTGGTCGGGGAAAACACCATATATTTT	CASSLNLVGENTIYF
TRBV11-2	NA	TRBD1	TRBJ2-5	TGTGCCAGCAGCCGTGACAGGGGTCAAGAGACCCAGTACTTC	CASSRDRGQETQYF
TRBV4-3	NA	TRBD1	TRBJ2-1	TGCGCCAGCAGCCAAGATGTCCAGGGGGCGTACAATGAGCAGTTCTTC	CASSQDVQGAYNEQFF
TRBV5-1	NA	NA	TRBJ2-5	TGCGCCAGCAGCCCTGCGGGTCAGGAGACCCAGTACTTC	CASSPAGQETQYF
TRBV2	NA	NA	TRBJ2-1	TGTGCCAGCAGTGGCCTAGTTGACTTCTGGTGGGAGCAGTTCTTC	CASSGLVDFWWEQFF
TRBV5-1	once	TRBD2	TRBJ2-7	TGCGCCAGCAGCTCCACCCCCGGGACTAGTGTGTCCTCCGAGCAGTACTTC	CASSSTPGTSVSSEQYF
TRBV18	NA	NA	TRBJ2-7	TGTGCCAGCTCACCGGGCTTGGGTGAAACCTACGAGCAGTACTTC	CASSPGLGETYEQYF
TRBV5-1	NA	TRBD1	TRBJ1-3	TGCGCCAGCAGCTTGGAGGGGGCTAAGGGAAACACCATATATTTT	CASSLEGAKGNTIYF
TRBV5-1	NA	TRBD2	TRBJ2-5	TGCGCCAGCAGCCTGATAGCGGGAGGAATAGAGACCCAGTACTTC	CASSLIAGGIETQYF